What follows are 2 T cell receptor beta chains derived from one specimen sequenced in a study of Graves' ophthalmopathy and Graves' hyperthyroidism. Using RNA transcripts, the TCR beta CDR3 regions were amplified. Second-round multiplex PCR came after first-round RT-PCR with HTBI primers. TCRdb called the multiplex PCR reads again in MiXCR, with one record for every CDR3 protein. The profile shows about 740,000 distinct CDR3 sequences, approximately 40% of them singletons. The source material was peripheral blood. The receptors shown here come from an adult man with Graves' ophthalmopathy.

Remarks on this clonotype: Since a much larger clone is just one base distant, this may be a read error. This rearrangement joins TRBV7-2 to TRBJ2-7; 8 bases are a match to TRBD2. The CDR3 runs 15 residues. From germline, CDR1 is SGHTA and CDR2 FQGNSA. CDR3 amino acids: CAGSRWSGSWNEQYF. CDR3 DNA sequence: TGTGCCGGCAGCAGATGGAGCGGGAGCTGGAACGAGCAGTACTTC.

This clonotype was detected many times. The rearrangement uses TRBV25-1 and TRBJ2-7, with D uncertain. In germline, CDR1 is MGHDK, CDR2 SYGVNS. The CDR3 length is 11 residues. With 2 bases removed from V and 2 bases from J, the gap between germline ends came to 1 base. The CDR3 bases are TGTGCCAGCAGTGAAGCCTACGAGCAGTACTTC. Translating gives CASSEAYEQYF.